These 5 T cell receptor beta chains came from one sample sequenced in a study of human T cells and chemical hapten exposure. This sample's time point: patch test 2, 6 weeks after DPC sensitization. Treatment: therapeutic diphenylcyclopropenone sensitization with weekly scalp DPC. TCRdb processed the RACE reads anew with MiXCR; each CDR3 protein has one entry. Altogether roughly 150,000 distinct CDR3 sequences are present, 10% to 15% being singletons, with the ten largest covering 1.2% to 1.5%. Sequenced material: whole blood, taken in connection with sensitization to the hapten diphenylcyclopropenone (DPC). The receptor set was obtained from a woman in her 50s with alopecia areata. Some clones in this sample may be carry-over from other donors' samples.

There are a few counts of this clonotype. This chain uses TRBV10-3 with TRBJ2-2; D is uncertain. CDR1 ENHRY and CDR2 SYGVKD come from the germline V gene. Trimming pared 0 bases from V and 6 bases from J, leaving 11 bases between. This CDR3 is built from 15 residues. The CDR3 protein is CAISESGRRAGELFF. The CDR3, as DNA: TGTGCCATCAGTGAGTCGGGCAGAAGGGCCGGGGAGCTGTTTTTT.

This clonotype was detected only a few times. This chain joins TRBV29-1 and TRBJ2-3, with D hard to call. The CDR3 extends over 11 amino acids. The germline V gene encodes CDR1 SQVTM and CDR2 ANQGSEA. With 1 base removed from V and 6 bases from J, the gap between germline ends came to 5 bases. The CDR3: CSVEAMDTQYF. CDR3 nucleotides: TGCAGCGTTGAAGCCATGGATACGCAGTATTTT.

This clonotype was counted ten times or more. The chain has TRBV20-1 and TRBJ2-5, with D possibly being TRBD2 (5 bases). The CDR3 consists of 15 residues. V was clipped by 5 bases and J by 0 bases, with 16 bases between them. The V gene's germline CDR1 is DFQATT and CDR2 SNEGSKA (reference sequence). DNA for the CDR3: TGCAGTGCTTCAACCTGGGGAGCAAACCAAGAGACCCAGTACTTC. Its protein is CSASTWGANQETQYF.

The table lists this clonotype with a few counts. The CDR3 region has the DNA TGTGCCAGCAGCCCAGGGACTAGCGGGAGGGAGTTCTTC. This encodes CASSPGTSGREFF. The chain recombines TRBV7-9 with TRBJ2-1, with 16 bases that match TRBD2. Germline V gene lookup returns CDR1 SEHNR and CDR2 FQNEAQ (reference sequence). The CDR3 extends over 13 amino acids. V lost 5 bases, J lost 14 bases, and 3 bases stayed unmatched. Full variable domain (rest looked up from reference TRBV7-9 and TRBJ2-1): DTGVSQNPRHKITKRGQNVTFRCDPISEHNRLYWYRQTLGQGPEFLTYFQNEAQLEKSRLLSDRFSAERPKGSFSTLEIQRTEQGDSAMYLCASSPGTSGREFFGPGTRLTVL.

The chain has TRBV7-6 and TRBJ2-3; 8 nucleotides agree with TRBD2. This CDR3 is built from 16 residues. The junction had 13 bases not matched to a gene; V was cut back by 5 bases and J by 6 bases. Germline V gene lookup returns CDR1 SGHVS and CDR2 FNYEAQ. The CDR3 is CASSPAGGRGADTQYF. The DNA for the CDR3 is TGTGCCAGCAGCCCTGCGGGGGGTCGAGGGGCGGATACGCAGTATTTT.